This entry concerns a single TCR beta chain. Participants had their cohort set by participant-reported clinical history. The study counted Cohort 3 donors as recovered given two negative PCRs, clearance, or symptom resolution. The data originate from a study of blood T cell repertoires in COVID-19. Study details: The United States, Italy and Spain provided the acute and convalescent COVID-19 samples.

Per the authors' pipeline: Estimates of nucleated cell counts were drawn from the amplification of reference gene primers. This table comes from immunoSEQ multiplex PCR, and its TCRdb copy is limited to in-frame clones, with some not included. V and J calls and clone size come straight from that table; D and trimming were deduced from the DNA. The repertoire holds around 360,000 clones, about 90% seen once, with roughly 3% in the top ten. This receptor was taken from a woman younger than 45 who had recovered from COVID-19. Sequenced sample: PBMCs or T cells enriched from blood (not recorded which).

The CDR3 loop reads CASKGQGRAEAFF. CDR3 DNA sequence: TGTGCCAGCAAAGGACAGGGGCGGGCTGAAGCTTTCTTT. This sequence joins TRBV27 and TRBJ1-1; 9 bases map to TRBD1. This CDR3 spans 13 amino acids. Germline-derived CDR1 and CDR2 are MNHEY and SMNVEV (reference sequence). The trim removed 7 bases at V and 6 bases at J, leaving 6 bases unmatched.